This T cell receptor (beta chain) was captured by sequencing in a study of T cells after yellow fever vaccination. Worth noting for this clonotype: The antigen remains undetermined.

Germline CDR1 is SGHTA and CDR2 is FQGTGA. The CDR3 is made up of 15 amino acids. V was pared by 3 bases and J by 3 bases, with 14 bases between. 5'RACE template switching produced TCR cDNA carrying a universal primer site and UMIs. One entry per CDR3 protein, called by TCRdb with MiXCR from the 5' RACE reads. This table has a few hundred thousand distinct CDR3 sequences, roughly 8.7% appearing once. Whole-study results and caveats: CD4 and CD8 compartments shared a small share of clonotypes. Reappearance after the booster was seen for most primary-vaccination clones, at 95% to 97% CD4 and roughly 90% CD8. Peaking on day 5 versus 15, the secondary response was faster but weaker.

Sequenced here: CD4+ T cells sorted from PBMCs, sampled 5 days after the yellow fever booster vaccination. This sequence originates from a young man who received the YFV17D yellow fever vaccine. The rearrangement joins TRBV7-3 to TRBJ2-5; the D call may be TRBD1 or TRBD2 (5 bases each). In DNA form, the CDR3 reads TGTGCCAGCAGCTTGACTCCGGGACCGAAAGAGACCCAGTACTTC. This gives the protein CASSLTPGPKETQYF.